This TCR beta chain was recorded in a study of blood T cell repertoires in COVID-19 (TCRdb year 2020). Turning to the overall study: Collaborator samples came from the United States, Italy and Spain and covered acute and convalescent phases of COVID-19. The material from the prospective study consisted of cDNA or gDNA derived from T cells, B-cell-depleted T cells, or PBMCs. Subjects who had been exposed to COVID-19, were actively infected with it, or had recovered from it provided the deeply sampled blood TCRbeta repertoires that made up the dataset. The repertoires were released in a freely available public database intended as a resource for research on the immune response to SARS-CoV-2. The samples were drawn from two sources: the first 160 participants of the ongoing ImmuneRACE study, and some 1,300 subjects contributed by 6 global collaborators. A de-identified subject ID, COVID-19 status, age in years and sex were almost always included in the sample metadata. HLA class I and class II types, where available, came from metadata supplied by the sample provider rather than from assay-based typing.

This clone was seen once. What antigen it recognizes has not been identified. Base qualities are missing; no much larger clone stands one base away. CDR1 is given as SNHLY and CDR2 as FYNNEI, both from the germline V gene. Inclusive of the bounding cysteine and phenylalanine, the CDR3 is 14 residues long. Only the CDR3 DNA stays, 42 bases, in frame from base 1. Trimming removed 5 bases from V and 5 bases from J; the gene matches leave 8 bases unexplained. The immunoSEQ Assay, a bias-controlled multiplex PCR, was used to amplify TCRbeta CDR3 regions from genomic DNA. The authors processed their data as follows. Within the assay, amplification of reference gene primers was used to estimate how many nucleated cells each sample contained. To quantify the absolute abundance of each unique TCRbeta CDR3 rearrangement, sequence reads were collapsed and filtered. For each sample, productive Simpson clonality was calculated as the square root of Simpson's diversity index across productive rearrangements. Sourced from immuneACCESS, this table was stored by TCRdb with only in-frame sequences that have V and J called. A share of the clones is absent; for the studies checked, an unresolved V gene accounts for under half, and the remainder has no known explanation. The D gene and trimming were derived from the DNA, and the V and J assignments and clone size from that table. The sample yields about 500,000 clones; roughly 90% were counted once. Clones ranked in the top ten supply around 0.64% of the sample.

Study-wide conclusions, independent of this receptor: The amount of clinical and demographic metadata varied by source and participant and was provided uncurated.

In the prospective study, participants were about 18 to 89 years old, resided in about two dozen geographic areas of the United States, and were enrolled through a virtual design. In the prospective study, cohorts were assigned on the basis of participant-reported clinical history obtained from a screening survey and a study questionnaire. ImmuneRACE Cohort 3 recovered participants were defined by two consecutive negative NP/OP PCR tests, healthcare professional clearance, or symptom resolution. In the prospective study, mobile phlebotomists collected whole blood, serum and a nasopharyngeal or oropharyngeal swab from each participant. Over a 2-month period, participants in the prospective study had the option of providing additional blood draws and questionnaires. Blood samples from the prospective study were shipped frozen or at room temperature prior to DNA extraction.

This chain is built from TRBV2 and TRBJ2-5; 7 junctional bases match TRBD1. Specimen: PBMCs or T cells enriched from blood (not recorded which). The source of this sequence is a young woman who had recovered from COVID-19. CDR3 loop: CASSPNRGVETQYF. The sequenced DNA: TGTGCCAGCAGTCCTAACAGGGGAGTGGAGACCCAGTACTTC. When the CDR3 is completed using the reference TRBV2 and TRBJ2-5 genes on either side, the full variable domain is EPEVTQTPSHQVTQMGQEVILRCVPISNHLYFYWYRQILGQKVEFLVSFYNNEISEKSEIFDDQFSVERPDGSNFTLKIRSTKLEDSAMYFCASSPNRGVETQYFGPGTRLLVL.